This TCR beta chain was sequenced during a study of blood T cell repertoires in COVID-19. Study-level information: PBMCs, B-cell-depleted T cells, or T cells were the source of the cDNA or gDNA that made up the material.

Only in-frame clones appear in the TCRdb table, and some are missing; sequencing was by immunoSEQ multiplex PCR. Of over 250,000 clones listed, about 88% were seen once; the top ten hold about an eighth. Trimming at V came to 3 bases and at J to 4 bases, leaving 1 base not matched to a gene. The CDR3 covers 13 residues. In germline, CDR1 is LNHDA, CDR2 SQIVND (reference sequence). V is TRBV19 and J is TRBJ2-5; 8 bases agree with TRBD1. Sequenced sample: peripheral blood. The clonotype originates from a woman between 65 and 79 years old with COVID-19, enrolled during active disease. CDR3 sequence: CASSIDRGETQYF. In nucleotides, the CDR3 is TGTGCCAGTAGTATTGACAGGGGAGAGACCCAGTACTTC.